This T cell receptor (beta chain) was observed in a study of blood T cells in healthy people across ages. Across the whole study: Template switching retrieved approximately one barcoded beta molecule for each two T cells.

Trimming took 7 bases from V and 0 from J; bases not matched to a gene: 11. The CDR3 covers 17 residues. Germline lookup yields CDR1 SNHLY and CDR2 FYNNEI. The second PCR ran roughly 6 to 11 cycles with a sample-barcoded 5' primer and J-beta primers. One entry per CDR3 protein results from TCRdb running MiXCR on the 5' RACE reads. This table holds hundreds of thousands of distinct CDR3 sequences, roughly two fifths found once. The TCR comes from a man older than 75 in good health. The rearrangement joins TRBV2 to TRBJ1-5; 8 bases line up with TRBD1. The sequenced sample was blood. CDR3 sequence reads: CASMGTGNLISNQPQHF. The CDR3 nucleotides are TGTGCCAGCATGGGGACAGGCAACCTCATTAGCAATCAGCCCCAGCATTTT.